This TCR beta chain originates from a study of shared clonotypes between healthy human individuals. Whole-study findings and limits: Specimens sampled were limited to blood, with tissue repertoires likely differing. Clonotype sharing across four donors was observed for 4% to 6.5% of naive CD4 clonotypes.

The germline V gene encodes CDR1 MNHEY and CDR2 SVGAGI. This CDR3 has 12 residues. With 10 bases removed from V and 4 bases from J, the gap between germline ends came to 13 bases. Turning to this clone: Antigen: not known.

Only in-frame clones appear in the TCRdb table, and some are missing; sequencing was by immunoSEQ multiplex PCR. The sample lists some 1 million clones, roughly 70% seen once, with roughly 1.5% in the top ten. The chain employs TRBV6-5 and TRBJ1-1; D uncertain. Sequenced sample: memory CD4+ T cells sorted from blood. Subset specified: CD45RA-negative fraction. The sequence derives from a man younger than 35 in good health. The CDR3 reads CATKGTPTEAFF. CDR3 bases: TGTGCCACCAAGGGAACACCCACTGAAGCTTTCTTT.